The present entry profiles one T cell receptor (beta chain) with its context. What it binds is unknown. This sample stems from a study of T cells after yellow fever vaccination. Study in general: Where fractions had low cell numbers, libraries were prepared from them with the SMART-Seq v4 Ultra Low Input RNA kit.

Notes on the study in general: Abundant bulk-derived clonotypes could contaminate FACS-sorted repertoires. Though it reached lower strength, the secondary response hit its peak faster, day 5 versus 15.

CDR1 and CDR2 (germline): MNHEY, SVGEGT. Between the trimmed V and J ends, which lost 1 base and 5 bases, there was a span of 13 bases. This CDR3 spans 15 amino acids. TCRdb itself ran the 5' RACE reads through MiXCR, one entry per CDR3 protein. Seen here are around 250,000 distinct CDR3 sequences, 6.9% observed once, and the top ten hold approximately 0.85%. The sequence was collected from a man aged 30-40 years who received the YFV17D yellow fever vaccine. Sequenced material: CD4+ T cells sorted from PBMCs, taken 15 days after the yellow fever booster vaccination. The rearrangement joins TRBV6-2 or TRBV6-3 to TRBJ2-3; D assignment may be TRBD1 or TRBD2 (5 bases each). The CDR3 coding sequence is TGTGCCAGCAGTTACTTGGGACGCCCAGGAGATACGCAGTATTTT. It is translated as CASSYLGRPGDTQYF.